The sequence of this T cell receptor (beta chain) was determined in a study of T cell changes during pregnancy in multiple sclerosis. Sequencing was performed with immunoSEQ multiplex PCR; in TCRdb, only in-frame clones are kept and a portion is missing. Found here are tens of thousands of clones, just over 90% of them singletons; the top ten hold approximately 1.2%. V was cut by 0 bases and J by 8 bases, with 12 bases left in between. CDR1 is MGHRA, CDR2 YSYEKL, per germline. The CDR3 spans 14 residues. The sequences come from peripheral blood, collected in the third trimester of pregnancy. The sequence derives from a female donor with multiple sclerosis, enrolled in a pregnancy study. The chain has TRBV4-1 and TRBJ2-3, with D possibly being TRBD2 (5 bases). DNA for the CDR3: TGCGCCAGCAGCCAAGACGGAACCGCGGGTACGCAGTATTTT. Amino acid sequence: CASSQDGTAGTQYF.